Each of the 10 T cell receptor beta chains below was sequenced from the same sample in a study of blood T cell repertoires in COVID-19. TCRdb keeps only in-frame clones here, not all; method: immunoSEQ multiplex PCR. This table has hundreds of thousands of clones, around 89% appearing once. The specimen was PBMCs or T cells enriched from blood (not recorded which). The receptor set was obtained from a man aged 50 or older who had been exposed to COVID-19.

The V call is TRBV19, the J call TRBJ1-1; D is undetermined. Looked up from germline, CDR1 is LNHDA and CDR2 is SQIVND (reference sequence). The CDR3 has 12 residues. V lost 6 bases and J 2 bases, leaving 7 bases between the germline ends. In DNA form, the CDR3 reads TGTGCCAGTAGCCAGGTCAACACTGAAGCTTTCTTT. It codes for CASSQVNTEAFF.

This chain joins TRBV4-1 and TRBJ1-1; 8 bases agree with TRBD1. J gave up 3 bases and V 5 bases, and 5 bases lay outside the gene matches. The V gene's germline CDR1 is MGHRA and CDR2 YSYEKL. The CDR3 has 14 amino acids. CDR3 residues: CASSFQGADTEAFF. The CDR3 region has the DNA TGCGCCAGCAGCTTCCAGGGGGCTGACACTGAAGCTTTCTTT.

The chain employs TRBV24-1 and TRBJ1-2, with TRBD1 matching over 8 bases. Germline V CDR1 and CDR2: KGHDR, SFDVKD. CDR3 length: 14 amino acids. V lost 7 bases to trimming and J lost 3 bases; unmatched junction nucleotides: 6. The CDR3 DNA is TGTGCCACCAGCGGGACAGGCTTCGACTATGGCTACACCTTC. Translating it yields CATSGTGFDYGYTF.

The CDR3 nucleotides are TGCGCCAGCAGCGACAGTAATTCACCCCTCCACTTT. Amino acid sequence: CASSDSNSPLHF. The V call is TRBV5-1, the J call TRBJ1-6; a weak D match, TRBD1 (5 bases). Between the trimmed V and J ends, which lost 4 bases and 6 bases, there was a span of 5 bases. The germline CDR1 and CDR2 sequences are SGHRS and YFSETQ. CDR3 length: 12 residues.

The chain recombines TRBV10-3 with TRBJ1-2; TRBD1 matches at 9 bases. CDR3 size: 14 residues. Germline-derived CDR1 and CDR2 are ENHRY and SYGVKD. V lost 3 bases, J lost 5 bases, and 4 bases stayed unmatched. CDR3 DNA: TGTGCCATCAGTGAACAGGGGGCAGTTTATGGCTACACCTTC. Its protein product is CAISEQGAVYGYTF.

This sequence joins TRBV30 and TRBJ2-5, with 7 bases matching TRBD1. V dropped 6 bases and J dropped 2; count of bases not matched to a gene: 6. Per germline, CDR1 GTSNPN and CDR2 SVGIG (reference sequence). The length of the CDR3 is 13 residues. The CDR3 bases are TGTGCCTGTAAGGACAGGCGGCAAGAGACCCAGTACTTC. Encoded protein: CACKDRRQETQYF. Full variable domain (rest looked up from reference TRBV30 and TRBJ2-5): SQTIHQWPATLVQPVGSPLSLECTVEGTSNPNLYWYRQAAGRGLQLLFYSVGIGQISSEVPQNLSASRPQDRQFILSSKKLLLSDSGFYLCACKDRRQETQYFGPGTRLLVL.

The rearrangement uses TRBV5-1 and TRBJ1-2; D is ambiguous. This CDR3 has 16 residues. V lost 0 bases to trimming and J lost 6 bases, with 18 bases between them. Germline CDR1 and CDR2: SGHRS and YFSETQ. The CDR3 protein is CASSLAGGLRVDGYTF. In nucleotides, the CDR3 is TGCGCCAGCAGCTTGGCCGGAGGCTTGAGGGTGGATGGCTACACCTTC. The full variable domain, completed using reference TRBV5-1 and TRBJ1-2, is KAGVTQTPRYLIKTRGQQVTLSCSPISGHRSVSWYQQTPGQGLQFLFEYFSETQRNKGNFPGRFSGRQFSNSRSEMNVSTLELGDSALYLCASSLAGGLRVDGYTFGSGTRLTVV.

The rearrangement links TRBV5-1 to TRBJ2-7, with TRBD2 matching over 9 bases. Unmatched junction bases numbered 7, after V lost 4 bases and J lost 2 bases. Germline loops: CDR1 SGHRS, CDR2 YFSETQ. This CDR3 spans 15 amino acids. The CDR3 is CASSRGLAGPYEQYV. The CDR3 DNA reads as TGCGCCAGCAGCAGAGGTCTAGCGGGACCCTACGAGCAGTACGTC.

V usage is TRBV6-4 and J usage is TRBJ2-1; TRBD1 agrees at 10 bases. V lost 5 bases, J lost 8 bases, and 9 bases stayed unmatched. This CDR3 has 15 residues. Germline V gene lookup returns CDR1 MRHNA and CDR2 SNTAGT. CDR3 DNA: TGTGCCAGCAGTCCACTGCCGGGACAGGGGTATGAGCAGTTCTTC. Protein: CASSPLPGQGYEQFF.

This chain links TRBV5-5 with TRBJ2-7, with 15 bases lining up with TRBD2. The CDR3 has 18 residues. The germline CDR1 and CDR2 sequences are SGHKS and YYEKEE (reference sequence). The junction had 13 bases not matched to a gene; V was cut back by 4 bases and J by 5 bases. The CDR3 coding sequence is TGTGCCAGCAGCCTCGGGACTAGCGGGAGGCCACGTTGGGACGAGCAGTACGTC. It is translated as CASSLGTSGRPRWDEQYV.